These 22 T cell receptor beta chains originate from one sample sequenced in a study of blood T cell repertoires in COVID-19. The repertoire was sequenced with immunoSEQ multiplex PCR; TCRdb's copy has only in-frame clones and lacks some. The table lists 200,000 to 250,000 clones, approximately 82% of them singletons. The sample consisted of PBMCs or T cells enriched from blood (not recorded which). These receptors originate from a man aged 40-55 years who had recovered from COVID-19.

CDR3 nucleotide sequence: TGTGCCAGCATATCAGGGTCCATGAACACTGAAGCTTTCTTT. Its protein product is CASISGSMNTEAFF. The chain recombines TRBV6-5 with TRBJ1-1; D is perhaps TRBD1 (5 bases). Germline V gene sequence: CDR1 MNHEY, CDR2 SVGAGI. This CDR3 spans 14 amino acids. Trimming left V 7 bases short and J 0 bases short, with 12 bases between.

The chain combines TRBV28 with TRBJ1-4, with 8 bases lining up with TRBD1. This CDR3 comprises 17 residues. Per germline, CDR1 MDHEN and CDR2 SYDVKM. Trimming removed 2 bases from V and 5 bases from J; junction bases left unmatched: 10. CDR3 sequence (DNA): TGTGCCAGCAGTTTACTAACATCTAGGGACAGGAATGAAAAACTGTTTTTT. This gives the protein CASSLLTSRDRNEKLFF.

The J gene is TRBJ2-1, the V gene TRBV9; 8 positions match TRBD2. Germline-derived CDR1 and CDR2 are SGDLS and YYNGEE. This CDR3 comprises 16 residues. V dropped 0 bases and J dropped 9; count of bases not matched to a gene: 11. CDR3 coding DNA: TGTGCCAGCAGCGTAGGCGCGGGAGGACCTTCGGGTGAGCAGTTCTTC. Its translation is CASSVGAGGPSGEQFF.

V is TRBV4-2 and J is TRBJ2-5; 7 bases line up with TRBD1. Germline CDR1 reads LGHNA; CDR2 reads YNFKEQ. The CDR3 extends over 14 amino acids. Losses at the gene ends were 3 bases for V and 2 bases for J; bases not matched to a gene: 3. CDR3 sequence reads: CASSHGTDQETQYF. The CDR3 DNA sequence: TGTGCCAGCAGCCATGGGACAGATCAAGAGACCCAGTACTTC.

The V gene is TRBV18, the J gene TRBJ2-3; possible D gene TRBD2, 5 bases. Trimming took off 3 bases at V and 3 bases at J, with 10 bases between the two ends. CDR3 length: 14 residues. Per germline, CDR1 KGHSH and CDR2 LQKENI. DNA for the CDR3: TGTGCCAGCTCACCGGCTAGCTCGACAGATACGCAGTATTTT. This gives the protein CASSPASSTDTQYF. Drawing the rest from reference TRBV18 and TRBJ2-3, the complete variable domain is NAGVMQNPRHLVRRRGQEARLRCSPMKGHSHVYWYRQLPEEGLKFMVYLQKENIIDESGMPKERFSAEFPKEGPSILRIQQVVRGDSAAYFCASSPASSTDTQYFGPGTRLTVL.

The chain has TRBV4-2 and TRBJ1-3, with D hard to call. V lost 1 base, J lost 2 bases, and 12 bases lay in between. The germline V gene encodes CDR1 LGHNA and CDR2 YNFKEQ. The CDR3 runs to 16 residues. This CDR3 is CASSQGATRPGNTIYF. The CDR3 DNA follows: TGTGCCAGCAGCCAAGGTGCCACTAGGCCTGGAAACACCATATATTTT.

This chain uses TRBV24-1 with TRBJ1-4, with D perhaps TRBD1 (6 bases). Germline V gene data show CDR1 as KGHDR and CDR2 as SFDVKD. V lost 3 bases to trimming and J lost 7 bases, with 14 bases between them. The CDR3 consists of 15 residues. CDR3 in DNA: TGTGCCACCAGTGATACGACAGGCCCCGGTGAAAAACTGTTTTTT. This translates into CATSDTTGPGEKLFF.

The CDR3, as DNA: TGTGCCAGCAGCTCTTCGCGGACTGAAGCTTTCTTT. Its protein product is CASSSSRTEAFF. This sequence joins TRBV5-8 and TRBJ1-1; D is unresolved. CDR3 length: 12 amino acids. CDR1 is SGHTS, CDR2 YDEGEE, per germline. Trimming took 3 bases from V and 5 from J, leaving 8 bases between them.

The chain couples TRBV10-2 to TRBJ1-6; D is possibly TRBD1 (6 bases). Germline loops: CDR1 WSHSY, CDR2 SAAADI. This CDR3 spans 13 amino acids. V was clipped by 6 bases and J by 5 bases, with 8 bases between them. CDR3 loop: CASRDRDNSPLHF. The CDR3 DNA sequence: TGCGCCAGCAGGGACAGAGATAATTCACCCCTCCACTTT.

This chain uses TRBV3-1 (or the pseudogene TRBV3-2) with TRBJ2-7; D remains ambiguous. Looked up from germline, CDR1 is LGHDT and CDR2 is YNNKEL (reference sequence). This CDR3 spans 13 amino acids. The V and J ends lost 1 base and 5 bases respectively, with 9 bases between them. The CDR3 protein is CASSQAWSDEQYF. CDR3 nucleotide sequence: TGTGCCAGCAGCCAAGCTTGGTCAGACGAGCAGTACTTC.

CDR3 sequence reads: CASMIGGNLNTEAFF. CDR3 in DNA: TGTGCCAGCATGATAGGAGGAAATTTAAACACTGAAGCTTTCTTT. The chain links TRBV2 to TRBJ1-1; D not resolved. The germline V gene has CDR1 SNHLY and CDR2 FYNNEI. Deletions cut 7 bases from V and 2 bases from J, with 17 bases between. This CDR3 has 15 residues.

The CDR3, as DNA: TGCGCCAGCAGCCAAGATCGACGGACAGAGGACACCGGGGAGCTGTTTTTT. It specifies CASSQDRRTEDTGELFF. V gene TRBV4-1 combines with J gene TRBJ2-2, with a possible D match to TRBD1 (6 bases). V was clipped by 0 bases and J by 3 bases, with 14 bases between them. The CDR3 totals 17 residues. Germline V gene lookup returns CDR1 MGHRA and CDR2 YSYEKL.

The chain joins TRBV28 to TRBJ1-5; TRBD1 might be the D (6 bases). Germline V gene sequence: CDR1 MDHEN, CDR2 SYDVKM. There are 13 residues in the CDR3. The V end lost 2 bases, the J end lost 9 bases, and 11 bases lay between the germline ends. The CDR3 spells CASSLNRDRPQHF. As DNA, the CDR3 is TGTGCCAGCAGTTTAAACAGGGATCGGCCCCAGCATTTT.

The chain employs TRBV10-3 and TRBJ2-1; TRBD2 matches at 9 bases. CDR3 length: 14 residues. Looked up from germline, CDR1 is ENHRY and CDR2 is SYGVKD. Unmatched junction bases numbered 11, after V lost 6 bases and J lost 11 bases. DNA of the CDR3: TGTGCCATCAGCCTTGGACTAGCGAGTTCACAGCAGTTCTTC. Translation: CAISLGLASSQQFF.

This clone was seen once. V is TRBV10-1 and J is TRBJ2-1, with 9 bases lining up with TRBD1. The CDR3 is made up of 17 amino acids. Germline CDR1 is WNHNN and CDR2 is SYGVQD (reference sequence). V gave up 4 bases and J gave up 4 bases; unmatched junction bases: 11. CDR3 DNA: TGCGCCAGCAGTGGTAGCCGAGGGACAGGGAATTACAATGAGCAGTTCTTC. It translates to CASSGSRGTGNYNEQFF.

This clone has just one count. The chain combines TRBV29-1 with TRBJ2-1; the D gene is possibly TRBD2 (6 bases). Trimming pared 6 bases from V and 0 bases from J, leaving 15 bases between. CDR3 length: 15 residues. Germline-derived CDR1 and CDR2 are SQVTM and ANQGSEA. CDR3 amino acids: CSVAGRMSSYNEQFF. CDR3 bases: TGCAGCGTCGCGGGGCGGATGAGCTCCTACAATGAGCAGTTCTTC.

The DNA of the CDR3 is TGTGCCAGCAGCTCCAGCGGGGGTATAACGTCATTCACTGAAGCTTTCTTT. It encodes CASSSSGGITSFTEAFF. The chain is built from TRBV7-2 and TRBJ1-1; D perhaps matches TRBD1 (5 bases). The V end was cut by 4 bases, the J end by 4 bases, with 22 bases between. This CDR3 spans 17 amino acids. Germline-derived CDR1 and CDR2 are SGHTA and FQGNSA.

The chain joins TRBV9 to TRBJ2-7; a weak D match, TRBD1 (6 bases). V lost 7 bases, J lost 3 bases, and 20 bases lay in between. This CDR3 contains 15 residues. Germline values: CDR1 SGDLS, CDR2 YYNGEE. DNA for the CDR3: TGTGCCAGCTCCCATGGGGGCGGCTCCAACTACGAGCAGTACTTC. It codes for CASSHGGGSNYEQYF.

The genes are TRBV29-1 and TRBJ1-1; possibly TRBD1 for D (5 bases). Germline V gives CDR1 SQVTM, CDR2 ANQGSEA. The CDR3 is 13 residues long. V was cut by 0 bases and J by 7 bases, with 12 bases left in between. CDR3 in amino acids: CSVEDPRTSEAFF. The CDR3 bases are TGCAGCGTTGAAGACCCTCGGACAAGTGAAGCTTTCTTT. Together with reference TRBV29-1 and TRBJ1-1, the CDR3 gives the full variable domain: SAVISQKPSRDICQRGTSLTIQCQVDSQVTMMFWYRQQPGQSLTLIATANQGSEATYESGFVIDKFPISRPNLTFSTLTVSNMSPEDSSIYLCSVEDPRTSEAFFGQGTRLTVV.

This chain uses TRBV9 with TRBJ1-2, with D possibly matching TRBD1 (5 bases). The CDR3 extends over 12 amino acids. Trimming pared 3 bases from V and 3 bases from J, leaving 6 bases between. Germline V gene lookup returns CDR1 SGDLS and CDR2 YYNGEE. As DNA, the CDR3 is TGTGCCAGCAGCGGGGGCGACTATGGCTACACCTTC. As protein: CASSGGDYGYTF.

V and J are TRBV28 and TRBJ2-3, with 11 positions matching TRBD2. The CDR3 is 16 residues long. V was pared by 5 bases and J by 1 base, with 5 bases of the junction left unmatched. Germline V CDR1 and CDR2: MDHEN, SYDVKM. CDR3 region: CASSHTSGSGTDTQYF. In DNA form, the CDR3 reads TGTGCCAGCAGTCATACTAGCGGGAGTGGCACAGATACGCAGTATTTT.

V and J are TRBV21-1 and TRBJ1-2. TRBV21-1 is a known pseudogene. CDR3 length equals 16 residues. The DNA for the CDR3 is TGTGCCAGCAGCAAAAAGGGGCGGGGGCCTGGCTATGGCTACACCTTC. It specifies CASSKKGRGPGYGYTF.